These 17 T cell receptor beta chains originate from one sample sequenced in a study of blood T cell repertoires in COVID-19. Sequenced by immunoSEQ multiplex PCR; TCRdb stores in-frame clones only, minus some. The sample has about 150,000 clones, roughly 85% seen once; the top ten hold 5%. The specimen was peripheral blood. The receptors shown here come from a human donor in a cohort sampled during active COVID-19.

This chain connects TRBV28 to TRBJ2-1; a weak D match, TRBD2 (6 bases). V lost 6 bases and J 8 bases, leaving 20 bases between the germline ends. In germline, CDR1 is MDHEN, CDR2 SYDVKM. The CDR3 has 15 amino acids. For the CDR3, the DNA is TGTGCCAGCAGCCGTCGGACTACCTATCAACATGAGCAGTTCTTC. It specifies CASSRRTTYQHEQFF.

The V and J genes are TRBV11-3 and TRBJ1-3; D uncertain. The length of the CDR3 is 16 residues. V lost 2 bases and J lost 3, with 14 bases in between. Germline CDR1 is SGHNT and CDR2 is YENEEA. In DNA, the CDR3 is TGTGCCAGCAGCTTAATTGAAACAGCCTTTGGAAACACCATATATTTT. The encoded protein is CASSLIETAFGNTIYF.

The chain joins TRBV4-2 to TRBJ1-2; tentative D call: TRBD1 (5 bases). Trimming stripped 6 bases from V and 2 bases from J, with 10 bases between. The CDR3 runs 13 residues. CDR1 LGHNA and CDR2 YNFKEQ come from the germline V gene. The CDR3 DNA reads TGTGCCAGCAGGGGGCCATCGAACTATGGCTACACCTTC. Amino acid sequence: CASRGPSNYGYTF.

The chain links TRBV30 to TRBJ1-5, with TRBD1 as a possible D gene (6 bases). CDR1 and CDR2 from the germline V gene are GTSNPN and SVGIG (reference sequence). V was cut by 5 bases and J by 4 bases, with 12 bases left in between. The CDR3 has 13 amino acids. CDR3 residues: CAWAGQPNQPQHF. The CDR3 DNA reads TGTGCCTGGGCGGGACAACCGAATCAGCCCCAGCATTTT.

V gene TRBV20-1 combines with J gene TRBJ2-1; maybe TRBD2 (6 bases). V was trimmed by 6 bases and J by 4 bases, leaving 19 bases between them. This CDR3 contains 15 residues. Per the germline V gene, CDR1 is DFQATT and CDR2 is SNEGSKA (reference sequence). For the CDR3, the DNA is TGCAGTGCGAGTGCCGCCTCTAGCGTATACAATGAGCAGTTCTTC. Its translation: CSASAASSVYNEQFF.

This chain connects TRBV28 to TRBJ1-2; D unclear. The V and J ends lost 8 bases and 1 base respectively, with 5 bases between them. This CDR3 contains 11 residues. Germline V gene sequence: CDR1 MDHEN, CDR2 SYDVKM. CDR3: CASQRNYGYTF. As DNA, the CDR3 is TGTGCCAGCCAGCGTAACTATGGCTACACCTTC.

The gene calls are TRBV28 and TRBJ2-5, with 8 nucleotides matching TRBD1. The germline V gene encodes CDR1 MDHEN and CDR2 SYDVKM. V lost 5 bases, J lost 4 bases, and 6 bases stayed unmatched. The CDR3 runs to 14 residues. CDR3 sequence reads: CASSPPGQVETQYF. As DNA, the CDR3 is TGTGCCAGCAGTCCACCGGGACAGGTAGAGACCCAGTACTTC.

In its sample, this clone was seen once. The rearrangement uses TRBV7-9 and TRBJ2-3; 8 bases line up with TRBD1. This CDR3 is built from 14 residues. V was pared by 5 bases and J by 6 bases, with 7 bases of the junction left unmatched. Per germline, CDR1 SEHNR and CDR2 FQNEAQ (reference sequence). In DNA form, the CDR3 reads TGTGCCAGCAGCCCCAGGGGGCAGGCGGATACGCAGTATTTT. Translation gives CASSPRGQADTQYF. The full variable domain, in which reference TRBV7-9 and TRBJ2-3 provide the parts outside the CDR3, is DTGVSQNPRHKITKRGQNVTFRCDPISEHNRLYWYRQTLGQGPEFLTYFQNEAQLEKSRLLSDRFSAERPKGSFSTLEIQRTEQGDSAMYLCASSPRGQADTQYFGPGTRLTVL.

This clone appeared a few times. This chain connects TRBV5-1 to TRBJ1-1; D possibly corresponds to TRBD1 (6 bases). Between the trimmed V and J ends, which lost 4 bases and 0 bases, there was a span of 13 bases. The CDR3 spans 15 residues. The germline V gene encodes CDR1 SGHRS and CDR2 YFSETQ. CDR3 nucleotide sequence: TGCGCCAGCAGCGGCCCAGGGGCGATGAACACTGAAGCTTTCTTT. Encoded protein: CASSGPGAMNTEAFF.

V and J are TRBV7-9 and TRBJ2-1; 8 nucleotides agree with TRBD2. V was pared by 5 bases and J by 5 bases, with 8 bases of the junction left unmatched. The germline gives CDR1 SEHNR, CDR2 FQNEAQ (reference sequence). The CDR3 is made up of 15 amino acids. CDR3 DNA sequence: TGTGCCAGCAGCCGGGGGGGACTAGGAGACAATGAGCAGTTCTTC. Its protein is CASSRGGLGDNEQFF.

This clone was recorded once. V and J are TRBV12-3 or TRBV12-4 and TRBJ2-7; no clear D gene. This CDR3 has 13 residues. Trimming cost V 3 bases and J 1 base, with 7 bases left between them. CDR3 sequence (DNA): TGTGCCAGCAGTTTCGGCAGGTCCTACGAGCAGTACTTC. It translates to CASSFGRSYEQYF.

This clone is a singleton in its sample. The chain is built from TRBV28 and TRBJ1-1; 8 nucleotides agree with TRBD1. Germline CDR1 is MDHEN and CDR2 is SYDVKM. With V trimmed by 6 bases and J by 2 bases, 8 bases remained unmatched. The CDR3 length is 15 residues. For the CDR3, the DNA is TGTGCCAGCAGAATAATGGACAGGGTAAACACTGAAGCTTTCTTT. It is translated as CASRIMDRVNTEAFF.

The chain uses TRBV12-3 or TRBV12-4 and TRBJ1-5; D ambiguous. The ends were cut back, 6 bases at V and 0 bases at J, with 3 bases in the middle. CDR3 length: 12 amino acids. The CDR3 DNA reads TGTGCCAGCAGGTATAGCAATCAGCCCCAGCATTTT. This encodes CASRYSNQPQHF.

The gene calls are TRBV7-2 and TRBJ1-5, with 8 bases aligning to TRBD1. The CDR3 runs to 15 residues. The V segment lost 5 bases and the J segment 1 base; nucleotides outside the gene matches: 4. CDR1 and CDR2 (germline): SGHTA, FQGNSA. The CDR3 loop reads CASSLPGGSNQPQHF. CDR3 DNA sequence: TGTGCCAGCAGCCTACCAGGGGGCAGCAATCAGCCCCAGCATTTT. The entire variable domain, with the rest obtained from reference TRBV7-2 and TRBJ1-5, is as follows: GAGVSQSPSNKVTEKGKDVELRCDPISGHTALYWYRQSLGQGLEFLIYFQGNSAPDKSGLPSDRFSAERTGGSVSTLTIQRTQQEDSAVYLCASSLPGGSNQPQHFGDGTRLSIL.

This rearrangement joins TRBV10-1 to TRBJ2-3, with 8 bases identical to TRBD2. The germline V gene encodes CDR1 WNHNN and CDR2 SYGVQD (reference sequence). The CDR3 totals 16 residues. With 3 bases clipped from V and 2 bases from J, the junction kept 7 bases outside the gene matches. The CDR3 reads CASSDRSGGFTDTQYF. In DNA form, the CDR3 reads TGCGCCAGCAGTGATAGAAGCGGGGGATTCACAGATACGCAGTATTTT.

The chain combines TRBV28 with TRBJ1-5, with 10 bases identical to TRBD1. The CDR3 is 15 amino acids. CDR1 and CDR2 from the germline V gene are MDHEN and SYDVKM. With V trimmed by 5 bases and J by 2 bases, 3 bases remained unmatched. CDR3 amino acids: CASSGTGEGNQPQHF. The CDR3, as DNA: TGTGCCAGCAGTGGGACAGGGGAGGGCAATCAGCCCCAGCATTTT.

This sequence joins TRBV11-1 and TRBJ2-3, with 7 nucleotides matching TRBD2. The CDR3 runs 16 residues. CDR1 is SGHAT, CDR2 FQDESV, per germline (reference sequence). With V trimmed by 5 bases and J by 0 bases, 8 bases remained unmatched. The CDR3 here is CASSPQTSSSTDTQYF. In DNA form, the CDR3 reads TGTGCCAGCAGCCCCCAGACTAGCTCTAGCACAGATACGCAGTATTTT.